The clone carrying this T cell receptor beta chain has more than one count but fewer than ten. No antigen is known for it. The CDR3 is 13 residues long. The germline V gene has CDR1 SEHNR and CDR2 FQNEAQ (reference sequence). Trimming pared 4 bases from V and 5 bases from J, leaving 8 bases between. The sample belongs to a study of T cell responses to AZD1222 COVID-19 vaccine. General observations from the study: Among AZD1222 vaccinees, only six or seven were seropositive at baseline. Compared with day 0, the breadth and depth of the Spike-specific TCR repertoire rose significantly after two doses of AZD1222.

Some clones are missing from TCRdb's copy, which holds only in-frame ones; the method was immunoSEQ multiplex PCR. The repertoire holds some 150,000 clones, with around 92% as singletons. Sequenced material: peripheral blood, taken on day 0 of AZD1222 vaccination. The receptor comes from an adult in good health. The V and J genes are TRBV7-9 and TRBJ1-4; D gene uncertain. The DNA for the CDR3 is TGTGCCAGCAGCTCCGGGATGAATGAAAAACTGTTTTTT. Translated, it gives CASSSGMNEKLFF.